This entry lists 4 T cell receptor beta chains sequenced from one sample in a study of cytomegalovirus exposure and HLA in healthy donors. This PCR relied on a set of 60 Vbeta primers and 13 Jbeta primers. Assay used: immunoSEQ multiplex PCR; TCRdb lists only in-frame clones, some missing. Here the sample spans over 100,000 clones, 70% to 80% being singletons. Sequenced material: PBMCs. Every receptor here comes from a human donor in good health.

This clone has more than one count but fewer than ten. The J gene is TRBJ1-3, the V gene TRBV7-8; D unresolved. The CDR3 consists of 15 residues. From germline, CDR1 is SGHVS and CDR2 FQNEAQ. V lost 5 bases and J 0 bases, leaving 11 bases between the germline ends. CDR3: CASSPQARSGNTIYF. The CDR3 region has the DNA TGTGCCAGCAGCCCGCAGGCCCGCTCTGGAAACACCATATATTTT.

About this clone: Germline and junction disagree at one end, which may indicate a read error. This chain connects TRBV25-1 to TRBJ2-7, with D perhaps matching TRBD2 (6 bases). In germline, CDR1 is MGHDK, CDR2 SYGVNS. The CDR3 is 11 residues long. This chain's CDR3 is CASTDGGTREF. CDR3 nucleotides: TGTGCCAGCACCGATGGAGGGACCCGCGAGTTC.

The gene calls are TRBV2 and TRBJ2-1; 12 nucleotides match TRBD2. Germline CDR1 reads SNHLY; CDR2 reads FYNNEI. This CDR3 is built from 17 residues. The V segment lost 5 bases and the J segment 2 bases; nucleotides outside the gene matches: 7. CDR3 DNA: TGTGCCAGCAGTCCTACTAGCGGGGGGCCCCCCTACAATGAGCAGTTCTTC. Translation: CASSPTSGGPPYNEQFF.

The sample holds a few counts of this clone. V usage is TRBV29-1 and J usage is TRBJ1-2; D is unclear. The germline V gene has CDR1 SQVTM and CDR2 ANQGSEA. V dropped 3 bases and J dropped 4 bases, with 12 bases sitting between them. The CDR3 runs to 13 residues. CDR3 bases: TGCAGCGTTGATCAAGCGGGAGGCTATGGCTACACCTTC. This gives the protein CSVDQAGGYGYTF. Based on the CDR3 plus reference TRBV29-1 and TRBJ1-2, the full variable domain is SAVISQKPSRDICQRGTSLTIQCQVDSQVTMMFWYRQQPGQSLTLIATANQGSEATYESGFVIDKFPISRPNLTFSTLTVSNMSPEDSSIYLCSVDQAGGYGYTFGSGTRLTVV.